This T cell receptor beta chain was sequenced during a study of beta chain features in type 1 diabetes. This CDR3 spans 14 amino acids. Trimming took off 0 bases at V and 8 bases at J, with 11 bases between the two ends. Germline CDR1 reads MGHRA; CDR2 reads YSYEKL. Reverse transcribing all isolated RNA meant expressed TCRB transcripts were sequenced. Some clones are missing from TCRdb's copy, which holds only in-frame ones; the method was immunoSEQ multiplex PCR. The sample has 350,000 or so clones, less than 20% seen once. Study conclusions and caveats: Whatever favoring of shorter templates PCR might show would apply equally to patients and controls.

This clone was detected only once. The antigen remains unidentified. This clonotype was obtained from a woman aged 18-29 years in good health. The rearrangement uses TRBV4-1 and TRBJ2-1; possibly TRBD1 for D (6 bases). Sequenced input: naive CD4+ T cells from blood. The CDR3 nucleotides read TGCGCCAGCAGCCAAGATCCACAGGGCTATGAGCAGTTCTTC. Protein: CASSQDPQGYEQFF.